Listed below are T cell receptor beta chains from one sample, sequenced in a study of beta chain features in type 1 diabetes. TCRdb's copy holds only in-frame clones and misses some; the assay was immunoSEQ multiplex PCR. Here the sample spans 300,000 to 400,000 clones, roughly an eighth being singletons. The sample comprised naive CD4+ T cells from blood. The source of these receptors is a young man in good health. Both conserved end residues are part of each CDR3. Fields, in order: clone size, J gene, V gene, D gene, CDR3 protein. D genes are given only for firm matches. Not all rows give a size; the values are once, few, many and, for expanded clones, a class.

clone size: -
J gene: TRBJ2-7
V gene: TRBV15
D gene: TRBD2
CDR3 protein: CATSTSGETYEQYF

clone size: -
J gene: TRBJ2-7
V gene: TRBV4-2
D gene: TRBD2
CDR3 protein: CASSRLANEQYF

clone size: -
J gene: TRBJ2-3
V gene: TRBV5-4
D gene: TRBD2
CDR3 protein: CASSRTAGEDTQYF

clone size: -
J gene: TRBJ1-4
V gene: TRBV19
D gene: TRBD1
CDR3 protein: CASREGQGGEKLFF

clone size: few
J gene: TRBJ2-7
V gene: TRBV28
D gene: -
CDR3 protein: CASTMRPYEQYF

clone size: -
J gene: TRBJ1-2
V gene: TRBV5-4
D gene: TRBD1
CDR3 protein: CASSLGTGQYGYTF

clone size: few
J gene: TRBJ1-6
V gene: TRBV9
D gene: TRBD1
CDR3 protein: CASSGTGEPSPLHF

clone size: few
J gene: TRBJ2-3
V gene: TRBV9
D gene: TRBD2
CDR3 protein: CASNKRGTSGGAGTDTQYF

clone size: -
J gene: TRBJ2-2
V gene: TRBV7-2
D gene: -
CDR3 protein: CASSVTGQGTGELFF

clone size: -
J gene: TRBJ2-7
V gene: TRBV9
D gene: -
CDR3 protein: CASRDKLYEQYF

clone size: few
J gene: TRBJ1-4
V gene: TRBV5-4
D gene: TRBD1
CDR3 protein: CASSRRTGDSNEKLFF

clone size: -
J gene: TRBJ1-3
V gene: TRBV29-1
D gene: -
CDR3 protein: CSAQPAGPLKTIYF

clone size: few
J gene: TRBJ2-4
V gene: TRBV11-3
D gene: TRBD1
CDR3 protein: CASSFLTGRTNIQYF

clone size: -
J gene: TRBJ1-6
V gene: TRBV6-4
D gene: -
CDR3 protein: CASSRQSGVNSPLHF

clone size: few
J gene: TRBJ1-2
V gene: TRBV6-6
D gene: -
CDR3 protein: CASSLAGLYGYTF

clone size: -
J gene: TRBJ2-5
V gene: TRBV6-4
D gene: -
CDR3 protein: CASSGPRHGRKETQYF

clone size: -
J gene: TRBJ2-1
V gene: TRBV27
D gene: TRBD1
CDR3 protein: CASSRTGQWNEQFF